This entry is about one TCR beta chain. Its antigen is currently unknown. The source of the sample is a study of T-cell reconstitution after alpha-beta-depleted transplantation in children. Whole-study findings and limits: Several hundred graft clones that had expanded were reportedly the source of alpha-beta T cells about two months after transplant. From newly produced T cells came most of the T-cell counts and diversity one year after transplant. Certain patients had high TCRbeta diversity at day 60, and it came from recipient T cells and thymic progenitors that survived.

The CDR3 contains 13 residues. V gave up 0 bases and J gave up 6 bases, with 7 bases separating them. CDR1 is SGHRS and CDR2 is YFSETQ in the germline V gene. The TCRbeta library was prepared with unique molecular identifiers. TCRdb reprocessed the PCR reads with MiXCR, giving one entry per CDR3 protein. The table has around 580,000 distinct CDR3 sequences, 25% to 30% seen once. The receptor's source is a boy less than two years old with Wiskott-Aldrich syndrome, due to receive a stem cell transplant. V is TRBV5-1 and J is TRBJ2-4; possibly TRBD1 for D (5 bases). The sample in question was PBMCs, obtained before TCRalphabeta/CD19-depleted stem cell transplant. The CDR3 nucleotides are TGCGCCAGCAGCTTGGCTAGGGGAAACATTCAGTACTTC. This gives the protein CASSLARGNIQYF. The variable domain in full, with the rest retrieved from reference TRBV5-1 and TRBJ2-4, is KAGVTQTPRYLIKTRGQQVTLSCSPISGHRSVSWYQQTPGQGLQFLFEYFSETQRNKGNFPGRFSGRQFSNSRSEMNVSTLELGDSALYLCASSLARGNIQYFGAGTRLSVL.